These 8 T cell receptor beta chains came from one sample sequenced in a study of CD8+ T cells in alopecia areata. Extracted RNA was reverse transcribed, and the resulting cDNA served as sequencing template. Here immunoSEQ multiplex PCR was the method, and the copy in TCRdb shows in-frame clones only, minus some. The sample records 200,000 to 250,000 clones, approximately 47% being singletons. The treatment: oral pan-JAK inhibitor, 5-10 mg twice daily. The sequences come from CD4+ T cells sorted from blood, collected at approximately week 37, from a patient treated with tofacitinib. Receptors originate from a human donor with alopecia areata.

This clone was recorded once. The chain has TRBV29-1 and TRBJ2-2; possibly TRBD1 for D (6 bases). The germline V and J ends were trimmed by 2 bases and 9 bases, with 13 bases remaining between them. Germline CDR1 reads SQVTM; CDR2 reads ANQGSEA. The length of the CDR3 is 13 residues. The CDR3 sequence: CSVEKTGRRELFF. In DNA, the CDR3 is TGCAGCGTTGAAAAAACAGGGCGCCGGGAGCTGTTTTTT.

The rearrangement joins TRBV7-2 to TRBJ2-3, with D perhaps TRBD2 (5 bases). The CDR3 contains 15 residues. CDR1 and CDR2 from the germline V gene are SGHTA and FQGNSA. V lost 5 bases and J lost 0, with 12 bases in between. The CDR3 sequence: CASSLLGPSTDTQYF. The CDR3 DNA reads TGTGCCAGCAGCCTACTAGGGCCGAGCACAGATACGCAGTATTTT.

V gene TRBV7-8 combines with J gene TRBJ1-5; 9 bases are a match to TRBD1. After removal of 5 bases from V and 0 bases from J, the junction contained 8 bases not matched to a gene. CDR1 and CDR2 from the germline V gene are SGHVS and FQNEAQ. This CDR3 is built from 17 residues. CDR3 bases: TGTGCCAGCAGCCCCCGACAGGGGGGGAATAGCAATCAGCCCCAGCATTTT. Translating gives CASSPRQGGNSNQPQHF.

This chain uses TRBV30 with TRBJ2-4; D is perhaps TRBD2 (7 bases). The ends were cut back, 3 bases at V and 7 bases at J, with 19 bases in the middle. The CDR3 extends over 15 amino acids. CDR1 and CDR2 from the germline V gene are GTSNPN and SVGIG (reference sequence). The CDR3 protein is CAWRSKGGGVNIQYF. The CDR3 nucleotides read TGTGCCTGGAGATCCAAAGGGGGGGGCGTGAACATTCAGTACTTC.

V usage is TRBV30 and J usage is TRBJ1-2; TRBD1 might be the D (5 bases). There are 13 residues in the CDR3. The germline V and J ends were trimmed by 2 bases and 4 bases, with 11 bases remaining between them. CDR1 and CDR2 from the germline V gene are GTSNPN and SVGIG (reference sequence). CDR3: CAWSRDRFYGYTF. Here the CDR3 DNA reads TGTGCCTGGAGTCGGGACCGCTTCTATGGCTACACCTTC.

The CDR3 DNA is TGTGCCAGCAGTCCCCCCTTCAAGACTAGCGGGAGAGGGGAGACCCAGTACTTC. Encoded protein: CASSPPFKTSGRGETQYF. This sequence joins TRBV7-9 and TRBJ2-5; 12 bases agree with TRBD2. Germline V gives CDR1 SEHNR, CDR2 FQNEAQ (reference sequence). The CDR3 totals 18 residues. J gave up 5 bases and V 6 bases, and 16 bases lay outside the gene matches.

The V gene is TRBV20-1, the J gene TRBJ1-2; D may be TRBD1 (6 bases). In germline, CDR1 is DFQATT, CDR2 SNEGSKA (reference sequence). The CDR3 consists of 11 residues. V was pared by 6 bases and J by 7 bases, with 12 bases between. The CDR3 region is CSASRGFGYTF. The CDR3 coding sequence is TGCAGTGCCTCCAGGGGTTTTGGCTACACCTTC.

This clone came up once. The rearrangement links TRBV30 to TRBJ1-2; a possible D gene is TRBD1 (6 bases). There are 14 residues in the CDR3. V gave up 8 bases and J gave up 3 bases, with 19 bases separating them. Germline V lookup: CDR1 GTSNPN, CDR2 SVGIG (reference sequence). The CDR3 is CARQKGGSDYGYTF. For the CDR3, the DNA is TGTGCCCGACAGAAGGGGGGGAGCGACTATGGCTACACCTTC.